The 22 T cell receptor beta chains listed next were all sequenced from one sample in a study of blood T cells in healthy people across ages. Then a second PCR, running roughly 7 to 11 cycles, was carried out with a sample-barcoded 5' primer and a J-beta primer mix. One entry per CDR3 protein results from TCRdb running MiXCR on the 5' RACE reads. The sample contains about 1 million distinct CDR3 sequences, around 25% of which appear only once. The same sample was also studied in work on T cells of mothers and their children.

The sequencing input was blood. Receptors originate from a girl aged 2-15 years in good health.

A few counts support this clonotype. CDR3 sequence (DNA): TGTGCCACCAGTGATTTGCAGGGAGATGAGCAGTTCTTC. Its translation is CATSDLQGDEQFF. The V gene is TRBV24-1, the J gene TRBJ2-1; D possibly matches TRBD1 or TRBD2 (5 bases each). The germline V gene encodes CDR1 KGHDR and CDR2 SFDVKD. The CDR3 length is 13 residues. Between the trimmed V and J ends, which lost 0 bases and 8 bases, there was a span of 7 bases.

This chain links TRBV7-9 with TRBJ2-3, with 13 bases matching TRBD2. This CDR3 contains 16 residues. CDR1 is SEHNR and CDR2 is FQNEAQ in the germline V gene (reference sequence). The V segment lost 7 bases and the J segment 3 bases; nucleotides outside the gene matches: 7. The CDR3 region has the DNA TGTGCCAGCAACGATCTACTAGCGGGAGGGACAGATACGCAGTATTTT. Translating it yields CASNDLLAGGTDTQYF.

The chain employs TRBV7-9 and TRBJ1-1, with no clear D. This CDR3 comprises 13 residues. Germline CDR1 and CDR2: SEHNR and FQNEAQ (reference sequence). The V and J ends lost 3 bases and 6 bases respectively, with 11 bases between them. CDR3 bases: TGTGCCAGCAGCTTTGCGTTGGAGGCTGAAGCTTTCTTT. This translates into CASSFALEAEAFF. The full variable domain, with the rest looked up from reference TRBV7-9 and TRBJ1-1, is DTGVSQNPRHKITKRGQNVTFRCDPISEHNRLYWYRQTLGQGPEFLTYFQNEAQLEKSRLLSDRFSAERPKGSFSTLEIQRTEQGDSAMYLCASSFALEAEAFFGQGTRLTVV.

CDR3 in DNA: TGCAGCGTTTCGAGAGTGCTAAACCCTGAAGCTTTCTTT. Residues: CSVSRVLNPEAFF. The chain employs TRBV29-1 and TRBJ1-1; D unresolved. Germline CDR1 and CDR2: SQVTM and ANQGSEA. This CDR3 has 13 amino acids. V was shortened by 5 bases and J by 6 bases, with 16 bases between the two germline ends.

This clonotype was counted between two and nine times. The chain employs TRBV29-1 and TRBJ1-2, with D possibly being TRBD1 (5 bases). There are 13 residues in the CDR3. CDR1 SQVTM and CDR2 ANQGSEA come from the germline V gene. V gave up 4 bases and J gave up 3 bases, with 12 bases separating them. The CDR3 sequence: CSVAGPPDYGYTF. For the CDR3, the DNA is TGCAGCGTTGCGGGACCACCCGACTATGGCTACACCTTC.

This clonotype was seen more than once but under ten times. The chain carries TRBV6-5 and TRBJ2-7; D might be TRBD2 (6 bases). V was cut by 4 bases and J by 1 base, with 17 bases left in between. The CDR3 loop spans 16 amino acids. Germline V lookup: CDR1 MNHEY, CDR2 SVGAGI. The CDR3 loop is CASSSYAGTSSYEQYF. The CDR3 DNA reads as TGTGCCAGCAGTTCCTATGCCGGGACTTCATCCTACGAGCAGTACTTC.

The chain carries TRBV28 and TRBJ2-4; D ambiguous. The CDR3 is 15 residues long. Trimming pared 4 bases from V and 8 bases from J, leaving 18 bases between. CDR1 and CDR2 (germline): MDHEN, SYDVKM. This CDR3 is CASSSRFGLVDIQYF. CDR3 in DNA: TGTGCCAGCAGTTCCAGGTTTGGATTGGTGGACATTCAGTACTTC. The full variable domain, rest sourced from reference TRBV28 and TRBJ2-4, is DVKVTQSSRYLVKRTGEKVFLECVQDMDHENMFWYRQDPGLGLRLIYFSYDVKMKEKGDIPEGYSVSREKKERFSLILESASTNQTSMYLCASSSRFGLVDIQYFGAGTRLSVL.

This clonotype was seen a handful of times. This chain links TRBV5-1 with TRBJ2-1, with no clear D. This CDR3 has 13 residues. CDR1 is SGHRS, CDR2 YFSETQ, per germline. The V and J ends lost 7 bases and 7 bases respectively, with 15 bases between them. In DNA, the CDR3 is TGCGCCAGCCGCCAGGTCGCCGGTAATGAGCAGTTCTTC. Translation: CASRQVAGNEQFF.

This rearrangement joins TRBV4-1 to TRBJ2-5; TRBD1 agrees at 7 bases. The ends lost 0 bases at V and 7 bases at J; junction bases unmatched: 11. From germline, CDR1 is MGHRA and CDR2 YSYEKL. This CDR3 contains 16 residues. The CDR3 sequence is CASSQEPRQGVPTQYF. The CDR3 DNA sequence: TGCGCCAGCAGCCAAGAGCCGAGACAGGGTGTCCCGACCCAGTACTTC.

Many counts were recorded for this clonotype. This chain uses TRBV15 with TRBJ2-5; a weak D match, TRBD1 (6 bases). The CDR3 loop spans 14 amino acids. Germline V gene data show CDR1 as LNHNV and CDR2 as YYDKDF (reference sequence). Trimming left V 4 bases short and J 2 bases short, with 11 bases between. CDR3 in amino acids: CATSTRQEQETQYF. CDR3 coding DNA: TGTGCCACCAGCACCCGACAGGAACAAGAGACCCAGTACTTC.

In nucleotides, the CDR3 is TGCGCCAGCAGCCGACCAAGAGGGGCCAAGACTAGGGAACTGTTTTTT. This translates into CASSRPRGAKTRELFF. The chain has TRBV4-1 and TRBJ1-4; D perhaps matches TRBD1 (5 bases). The CDR3 length is 16 residues. The V and J ends lost 4 bases and 12 bases respectively, with 24 bases between them. Per the germline V gene, CDR1 is MGHRA and CDR2 is YSYEKL.

This clonotype has only a few counts. The chain's CDR3 is CASSELAPHNEQFF. CDR3 bases: TGTGCCAGCAGCGAACTAGCCCCCCACAATGAGCAGTTCTTC. The J gene is TRBJ2-7, the V gene TRBV2; weak D call: TRBD2 (6 bases). The J call may be faulty, since TRBJ2-1 better matches the DNA end. This CDR3 has 14 amino acids. The germline V gene encodes CDR1 SNHLY and CDR2 FYNNEI.

In its sample, this clonotype was seen a few times. J is TRBJ1-1 and V is TRBV18, with D hard to call. Per germline, CDR1 KGHSH and CDR2 LQKENI. The CDR3 totals 13 residues. With 2 bases removed from V and 6 bases from J, the gap between germline ends came to 10 bases. Here the CDR3 DNA reads TGTGCCAGCTCACCAGTGTTGGAGGCTGAAGCTTTCTTT. Protein product: CASSPVLEAEAFF. The full variable domain, its missing parts supplied by reference TRBV18 and TRBJ1-1, is NAGVMQNPRHLVRRRGQEARLRCSPMKGHSHVYWYRQLPEEGLKFMVYLQKENIIDESGMPKERFSAEFPKEGPSILRIQQVVRGDSAAYFCASSPVLEAEAFFGQGTRLTVV.

This clonotype has only a few counts. The rearrangement joins TRBV15 to TRBJ2-7; 15 nucleotides agree with TRBD2. V shed 9 bases, J shed 0 bases, and the junction held 12 bases outside the gene matches. This CDR3 has 18 amino acids. Germline V gene lookup returns CDR1 LNHNV and CDR2 YYDKDF (reference sequence). The CDR3 region has the DNA TGTGCCACGGCCAAGGGGACTAGCGGGGGGTCCGACTCCTACGAGCAGTACTTC. Residues: CATAKGTSGGSDSYEQYF. The whole variable domain, remainder taken from reference TRBV15 and TRBJ2-7, is DAMVIQNPRYQVTQFGKPVTLSCSQTLNHNVMYWYQQKSSQAPKLLFHYYDKDFNNEADTPDNFQSRRPNTSFCFLDIRSPGLGDTAMYLCATAKGTSGGSDSYEQYFGPGTRLTVT.

The V and J genes are TRBV7-2 and TRBJ1-2, with D perhaps TRBD1 (6 bases). The CDR3 sequence is 15 residues long. CDR1 is SGHTA and CDR2 is FQGNSA in the germline V gene. V was clipped by 1 base and J by 6 bases, with 15 bases between them. The CDR3 protein is CASSLGALGGNGYTF. The CDR3 DNA reads as TGTGCCAGCAGCTTAGGGGCCCTAGGGGGGAATGGCTACACCTTC.

V and J are TRBV7-3 and TRBJ2-7, with 10 bases aligning to TRBD1. The germline V gene encodes CDR1 SGHTA and CDR2 FQGTGA. This CDR3 is built from 15 residues. V shed 6 bases, J shed 1 base, and the junction held 6 bases outside the gene matches. The CDR3 protein is CASRVGQGESYEQYF. CDR3 nucleotides: TGTGCCAGCAGGGTTGGACAGGGGGAATCCTACGAGCAGTACTTC.

The chain couples TRBV9 to TRBJ2-5, with 13 bases identical to TRBD2. V was pared by 3 bases and J by 4 bases, with 9 bases of the junction left unmatched. Germline V lookup: CDR1 SGDLS, CDR2 YYNGEE. This CDR3 region has 17 residues. CDR3: CASSGTSGSYGGETQYF. CDR3 bases: TGTGCCAGCAGCGGGACTAGCGGGAGTTATGGGGGAGAGACCCAGTACTTC.

The rearrangement links TRBV29-1 to TRBJ1-4; D remains ambiguous. Trimming took off 4 bases at V and 11 bases at J, with 14 bases between the two ends. CDR3 size: 12 residues. The germline V gene encodes CDR1 SQVTM and CDR2 ANQGSEA. The CDR3 DNA sequence: TGCAGCGTTGTAGGCTCATCCGAGAAACTGTTTTTT. Its translation is CSVVGSSEKLFF. Variable domain in full (rest from reference TRBV29-1 and TRBJ1-4): SAVISQKPSRDICQRGTSLTIQCQVDSQVTMMFWYRQQPGQSLTLIATANQGSEATYESGFVIDKFPISRPNLTFSTLTVSNMSPEDSSIYLCSVVGSSEKLFFGSGTQLSVL.

This chain uses TRBV7-8 with TRBJ2-1, with 10 bases matching TRBD2. Trimming removed 5 bases from V and 4 bases from J; junction bases left unmatched: 5. The CDR3 is 15 amino acids. Per the germline V gene, CDR1 is SGHVS and CDR2 is FQNEAQ. CDR3 in DNA: TGTGCCAGCAGCACCGGACTAGCGGTATACAATGAGCAGTTCTTC. The encoded protein is CASSTGLAVYNEQFF.

The V and J genes are TRBV4-2 and TRBJ2-7, with D perhaps matching TRBD1 (6 bases). This CDR3 is built from 15 residues. Trimming left V 0 bases short and J 3 bases short, with 12 bases between. Germline V CDR1 and CDR2: LGHNA, YNFKEQ. The CDR3 DNA follows: TGTGCCAGCAGCCAAGAGTGGACAGCTAACTACGAGCAGTACTTC. Translation gives CASSQEWTANYEQYF.

This clonotype was counted between two and nine times. The chain uses TRBV7-9 and TRBJ1-5, with D maybe TRBD1 (5 bases). V lost 1 base to trimming and J lost 5 bases, with 15 bases between them. The length of the CDR3 is 16 residues. Germline assignment: CDR1 SEHNR and CDR2 FQNEAQ (reference sequence). The CDR3: CASSLGGPGPDQPQHF. The CDR3 DNA is TGTGCCAGCAGCTTAGGGGGTCCAGGGCCTGATCAGCCCCAGCATTTT.

The chain uses TRBV21-1 and TRBJ1-4. TRBV21-1 is deemed a pseudogene. The CDR3 spans 18 residues. Here the CDR3 reads CASSFWKRRKATNEKLFF. CDR3 coding DNA: TGTGCCAGCAGTTTTTGGAAGAGGCGGAAGGCAACTAATGAAAAACTGTTTTTT.